The clone carrying this TCR beta chain was counted between two and nine times. Its antigen is as yet unknown. This sample was taken from a study of T-cell memory formation after mild COVID-19. Study as a whole: TCR clusters largely stayed donor specific. Study-wide findings and caveats: Pre-infection memory contained some responding clones, which suggested that cross-reactive memory had joined. Clones shrinking between day 15 and 85 showed a balanced CD4/CD8 split, and those that grew later tilted toward CD4+.

The CDR3 contains 14 residues. Germline V gene lookup returns CDR1 MGHRA and CDR2 YSYEKL. Deletions cut 1 base from V and 9 bases from J, with 16 bases between. It was 5'RACE with constant-segment primers that produced the TCR alpha and TCR beta cDNA libraries, which carried sample barcodes and UMIs. TCRdb reprocessed the 5' RACE reads via MiXCR and lists one record per CDR3 protein. The data hold hundreds of thousands of distinct CDR3 sequences, with 15% to 20% observed a single time. The chain recombines TRBV4-1 with TRBJ2-7, with D maybe TRBD2 (5 bases). The specimen was PBMCs or a T cell subset sorted from them (not recorded which). The TCR was taken from a man between 18 and 35 years old who had mild COVID-19 (a few samples of this study predate the infection). Cell type and time point are not known. CDR3 loop: CASSQGFEGRRQYF. In DNA form, the CDR3 reads TGCGCCAGCAGCCAAGGGTTTGAGGGAAGGCGGCAGTACTTC.